This is a list of T cell receptor beta chains from one sample in a study of neurological immune-mediated disorders. TCRdb processed the 5' RACE reads anew with MiXCR; each CDR3 protein has one entry. The table lists tens of thousands of distinct CDR3 sequences, just under 6.5% of them singletons, with 0.55% to 0.6% in the top ten. Sequenced sample: CD4+ T cells from blood. Source of these receptors: a woman in her forties in good health. CDR3s include the opening cysteine and the closing phenylalanine or tryptophan. D genes are given only for firm matches. Only some rows state a clone size, as once, few, many or a class for expanded clones.

>TRBV19|NA|many|TRBJ2-1
CASSGTKKTNEQFF
TGTGCCAGTAGTGGGACCAAGAAGACCAATGAGCAGTTCTTC
>TRBV6-5|NA|many|TRBJ2-1
CAARGSSYNEQFF
TGTGCCGCACGGGGGAGCTCCTACAATGAGCAGTTCTTC
>TRBV18|NA|many|TRBJ2-1
CASSPTRDEQFF
TGTGCCAGCTCACCAACCAGAGATGAGCAGTTCTTC
>TRBV15|TRBD2|many|TRBJ2-5
CATSRATSGPQETQYF
TGTGCCACCAGCAGAGCGACTAGCGGGCCCCAAGAGACCCAGTACTTC
>TRBV27|TRBD2|NA|TRBJ2-3
CASSLQGGSSAYTDTQYF
TGTGCCAGCAGTTTGCAGGGAGGGTCTAGCGCCTACACAGATACGCAGTATTTT
>TRBV27|NA|many|TRBJ2-7
CASSRLGTEQYF
TGTGCCAGCAGCCGACTAGGCACGGAGCAGTACTTC
>TRBV15|TRBD1|many|TRBJ2-6
CATSRRAGGFTGANVLTF
TGTGCCACCAGCAGACGCGCAGGGGGATTCACTGGGGCCAACGTCCTGACTTTC
>TRBV5-1|NA|many|TRBJ2-3
CASSLRTDTQYF
TGCGCCAGCAGCTTACGAACAGATACGCAGTATTTT
>TRBV6-2/TRBV6-3|NA|many|TRBJ2-5
CASKPDREETQYF
TGTGCCAGCAAACCGGACAGAGAAGAGACCCAGTACTTC
>TRBV5-5|NA|many|TRBJ2-3
CASSFFGDTQYF
TGTGCCAGCAGCTTTTTTGGAGATACGCAGTATTTT
>TRBV29-1|NA|many|TRBJ2-3
CSGKHWDTQYF
TGCAGCGGAAAACACTGGGATACGCAGTATTTT
>TRBV5-1|TRBD1|many|TRBJ2-2
CASSGDSTGELFF
TGCGCCAGCAGCGGGGACAGCACCGGGGAGCTGTTTTTT
>TRBV20-1|TRBD1|many|TRBJ2-2
CSAPNRGSRTGELFF
TGCAGTGCTCCAAACAGGGGTTCGCGGACCGGGGAGCTGTTTTTT
>TRBV20-1|TRBD2|many|TRBJ2-1
CNGIAGNNEQFF
TGCAATGGCATAGCGGGAAACAATGAGCAGTTCTTC
>TRBV12-3/TRBV12-4|TRBD2|many|TRBJ2-7
CASSLPSGGAYEQYF
TGTGCCAGCAGTCTCCCTAGCGGGGGGGCCTACGAGCAGTACTTC
>TRBV7-8|TRBD1|many|TRBJ2-6
CASSGGDRVFSGANVLTF
TGTGCCAGCAGCGGGGGGGACAGGGTGTTCTCTGGGGCCAACGTCCTGACTTTC
>TRBV3-1|NA|many|TRBJ1-5
CASSQDRGQPQHF
TGTGCCAGCAGCCAAGATAGGGGTCAGCCCCAGCATTTT
>TRBV20-1|NA|many|TRBJ1-5
CSATRTLNNQPQHF
TGCAGTGCTACGCGGACTCTCAACAATCAGCCCCAGCATTTT
>TRBV5-1|TRBD1|many|TRBJ1-2
CASSTGQGTFRGYTF
TGCGCCAGCAGCACGGGACAGGGAACTTTTCGTGGCTACACCTTC
>TRBV5-1|NA|many|TRBJ2-1
CASSTRTDTLSYNEQFF
TGCGCCAGCAGCACCCGAACGGACACCCTATCCTACAATGAGCAGTTCTTC
>TRBV5-1|TRBD1|many|TRBJ1-4
CASSPGTGLGNEKLFF
TGCGCCAGCAGCCCGGGGACAGGGTTGGGGAATGAAAAACTGTTTTTT
>TRBV12-3/TRBV12-4|NA|many|TRBJ2-7
CAINPIGDTSYEQYF
TGTGCCATCAACCCAATTGGGGACACGTCCTACGAGCAGTACTTC
>TRBV7-2|TRBD1|many|TRBJ2-4
CASSSGTGENIQYF
TGTGCCAGCAGCTCAGGGACAGGGGAGAACATTCAGTACTTC
>TRBV20-1|TRBD1|many|TRBJ2-7
CSASELNRGLGYEQYF
TGCAGTGCTAGCGAATTGAACAGGGGATTGGGGTACGAGCAGTACTTC
>TRBV7-9|NA|many|TRBJ1-1
CASSLDGRRDTEAFF
TGTGCCAGCAGCTTAGACGGGCGTAGGGACACTGAAGCTTTCTTT
>TRBV6-2/TRBV6-3|TRBD1|many|TRBJ2-3
CASSYLRDRGLIDGTDTQYF
TGTGCCAGCAGTTACCTACGGGACAGGGGCCTTATCGACGGCACAGATACGCAGTATTTT
>TRBV5-1|NA|many|TRBJ2-2
CASSFSASPSTGELFF
TGCGCCAGCAGCTTTTCAGCTAGCCCTTCAACCGGGGAGCTGTTTTTT
>TRBV10-3|TRBD2|NA|TRBJ2-7
CAISDSGTSYEQYF
TGTGCCATCAGTGATAGCGGGACCTCCTACGAGCAGTACTTC
>TRBV5-1|NA|many|TRBJ1-2
CASRRDRQGYGYTF
TGCGCCAGCAGAAGAGACAGGCAGGGATATGGCTACACCTTC
>TRBV20-1|NA|many|TRBJ1-1
CSIKGTQAVNTEAFF
TGCAGTATAAAGGGCACCCAGGCGGTGAACACTGAAGCTTTCTTT
>TRBV20-1|TRBD2|many|TRBJ2-3
CSAIGASGSTDTQYF
TGCAGTGCCATCGGTGCTAGCGGGAGCACAGATACGCAGTATTTT
>TRBV5-1|NA|many|TRBJ2-5
CASIGPGQETQYF
TGCGCCAGCATCGGACCAGGTCAAGAGACCCAGTACTTC
>TRBV29-1|TRBD1|NA|TRBJ1-1
CSGDRGGYTEAFF
TGCAGCGGTGACAGGGGAGGGTACACTGAAGCTTTCTTT
>TRBV5-1|NA|many|TRBJ1-3
CASSLDSPSSAIYF
TGCGCCAGCAGCTTGGATTCCCCGTCTTCCGCCATATATTTT
>TRBV29-1|NA|many|TRBJ2-7
CSVGFGYEQYF
TGCAGCGTGGGTTTCGGTTACGAGCAGTACTTC
>TRBV24-1|TRBD1|many|TRBJ2-3
CATSAPAEQGADTQYF
TGTGCCACCAGTGCGCCGGCAGAACAGGGGGCAGATACGCAGTATTTT
>TRBV2|NA|many|TRBJ1-5
CASSLLGAQVGNQPQHF
TGTGCCAGCAGTCTCTTGGGGGCACAGGTTGGGAATCAGCCCCAGCATTTT
>TRBV5-1|NA|many|TRBJ2-3
CASSLGQSADTQYF
TGCGCCAGCAGCTTGGGACAGTCAGCAGATACGCAGTATTTT
>TRBV2|NA|many|TRBJ2-3
CASSVDYTDTQYF
TGTGCCAGCAGTGTAGACTACACAGATACGCAGTATTTT
>TRBV9|NA|many|TRBJ1-1
CASSVGRNRNTEAFF
TGTGCCAGCAGCGTAGGGAGGAACAGGAACACTGAAGCTTTCTTT
>TRBV20-1|TRBD2|many|TRBJ2-1
CSANTGTSGTNEQFF
TGCAGTGCAAATACCGGGACTAGCGGGACGAATGAGCAGTTCTTC
>TRBV5-1|NA|many|TRBJ1-4
CASSGAAANEKLFF
TGCGCCAGCAGCGGAGCGGCGGCTAATGAAAAACTGTTTTTT
>TRBV27|TRBD1|many|TRBJ2-7
CASSSLGTGGHEQYF
TGTGCCAGCAGTTCGCTCGGGACAGGGGGACACGAGCAGTACTTC
>TRBV15|TRBD2|many|TRBJ2-5
CATTLGLAERQYF
TGTGCCACCACCCTGGGACTAGCCGAGCGCCAGTACTTC
>TRBV28|NA|many|TRBJ2-1
CASSFPFRVAQAYNEQFF
TGTGCCAGCAGTTTTCCGTTCCGCGTCGCCCAGGCCTACAATGAGCAGTTCTTC
>TRBV5-1|TRBD1|many|TRBJ1-4
CASSFLRDRAQGELFF
TGCGCCAGCAGCTTCCTCCGGGACAGGGCCCAAGGGGAACTGTTTTTT
>TRBV7-2|TRBD2|many|TRBJ2-2
CASSPWGRATPGELFF
TGTGCCAGCAGCCCCTGGGGGAGGGCCACTCCCGGGGAGCTGTTTTTT
>TRBV12-3/TRBV12-4|TRBD2|many|TRBJ2-3
CASSVLAAPDTQYF
TGTGCCAGCAGTGTACTAGCGGCCCCAGATACGCAGTATTTT
>TRBV29-1|NA|many|TRBJ2-1
CSVEEADAWGNEQFF
TGCAGCGTTGAAGAGGCAGACGCATGGGGGAATGAGCAGTTCTTC
>TRBV20-1|TRBD1|many|TRBJ1-2
CSATRVDRTIYGYTF
TGCAGTGCTACCCGGGTGGACAGGACTATCTATGGCTACACCTTC
>TRBV5-1|NA|many|TRBJ2-1
CASSRRLELEQFF
TGCGCCAGCAGCCGGAGGCTAGAACTTGAGCAGTTCTTC